Presented here are 26 T cell receptor beta chains from one specimen sequenced in a study of T cell repertoires in cytomegalovirus infection. A single record per CDR3 protein comes from TCRdb applying MiXCR to the reads. The repertoire holds fewer than 350,000 distinct CDR3 sequences, with 25% to 35% as singletons. No antigen is known for these receptors. This sample comprised cultured PBMCs, obtained from culture after CMV antigen stimulation. The receptors were gathered from a human donor in good health (CMV status not recorded). Some clones in this sample may be carry-over from other donors' samples.

This chain joins TRBV6-6 and TRBJ2-7; D assignment may be TRBD1 or TRBD2 (5 bases each). This CDR3 spans 14 amino acids. Germline V gene lookup returns CDR1 MNHNY and CDR2 SVGAGI (reference sequence). V dropped 5 bases and J dropped 2 bases, with 13 bases sitting between them. CDR3 amino acids: CASSRPGGTYEQYF. CDR3 bases: TGTGCCAGCAGTAGACCTGGGGGTACCTACGAGCAGTACTTC.

The chain couples TRBV19 to TRBJ1-1; the D is unclear. Germline V lookup: CDR1 LNHDA, CDR2 SQIVND (reference sequence). The CDR3 loop spans 15 amino acids. With 3 bases removed from V and 4 bases from J, the gap between germline ends came to 15 bases. This CDR3 reads CASSILGLKATEAFF. The CDR3 nucleotides read TGTGCCAGTAGTATTTTGGGCCTGAAGGCCACTGAAGCTTTCTTT.

The chain joins TRBV7-8 to TRBJ2-7; 8 nucleotides line up with TRBD1. The CDR3 spans 16 residues. Trimming cost V 5 bases and J 3 bases; bases outside gene matches: 12. Germline CDR1 reads SGHVS; CDR2 reads FQNEAQ. Here the CDR3 reads CASSVRSGTGRYEQYF. The CDR3 DNA follows: TGTGCCAGCAGCGTGAGGTCCGGGACAGGCCGCTACGAGCAGTACTTC.

This clonotype was observed a few times. The chain employs TRBV19 and TRBJ1-5; D not resolved. V was trimmed by 5 bases and J by 4 bases, leaving 12 bases between them. From germline, CDR1 is LNHDA and CDR2 SQIVND (reference sequence). The CDR3 has 14 residues. The CDR3 DNA reads as TGTGCCAGTAGTCCACGTACCGAAAATCAGCCCCAGCATTTT. Residues: CASSPRTENQPQHF.

There are a few counts of this clonotype. The V call is TRBV12-3 or TRBV12-4, the J call TRBJ2-2, with no clear D. This CDR3 is built from 15 residues. V shed 1 base and J shed 6 bases, with 12 bases lying between them. This CDR3 reads CASSLEWPRPGELFF. The CDR3 region has the DNA TGTGCCAGCAGTTTAGAGTGGCCCCGGCCCGGGGAGCTGTTTTTT.

The chain couples TRBV7-6 to TRBJ1-2; the D gene is possibly TRBD1 (5 bases). Trimming pared 5 bases from V and 2 bases from J, leaving 21 bases between. CDR1 SGHVS and CDR2 FNYEAQ come from the germline V gene. The length of the CDR3 is 17 residues. The chain's CDR3 is CASSRPLGGVPNYGYTF. In DNA, the CDR3 is TGTGCCAGCAGCCGCCCGTTGGGGGGAGTGCCCAACTATGGCTACACCTTC.

This rearrangement joins TRBV28 to TRBJ2-3, with 7 bases matching TRBD1. Germline loops: CDR1 MDHEN, CDR2 SYDVKM. The trim removed 5 bases at V and 2 bases at J, leaving 7 bases unmatched. The CDR3 contains 15 residues. The CDR3 sequence is CASSTDRAHTDTQYF. The CDR3 DNA follows: TGTGCCAGCAGTACAGACAGGGCCCACACAGATACGCAGTATTTT.

The gene calls are TRBV7-2 and TRBJ2-5; 8 bases are a match to TRBD2. V was clipped by 5 bases and J by 5 bases; unmatched bases: 10. CDR1 and CDR2 (germline): SGHTA, FQGNSA. The CDR3 is made up of 15 amino acids. CDR3 amino acids: CASSPRRGGRETQYF. As DNA, the CDR3 is TGTGCCAGCAGCCCCCGACGGGGGGGCCGGGAGACCCAGTACTTC.

The chain couples TRBV11-2 to TRBJ1-2; D may be TRBD1 (5 bases). Germline CDR1 is SGHAT and CDR2 is FQNNGV. Trimming pared 5 bases from V and 4 bases from J, leaving 11 bases between. CDR3 length equals 13 residues. The chain's CDR3 is CASSPRGPYGYTF. The CDR3 region has the DNA TGTGCCAGCAGCCCGAGGGGACCCTATGGCTACACCTTC.

This clonotype was counted at least ten times. The chain has TRBV7-8 and TRBJ1-1; D is ambiguous. The germline V gene has CDR1 SGHVS and CDR2 FQNEAQ. The CDR3 loop spans 14 amino acids. The V end lost 1 base, the J end lost 3 bases, and 9 bases lay between the germline ends. DNA of the CDR3: TGTGCCAGCAGCTTAGGAGGGTTCGACACTGAAGCTTTCTTT. Translated: CASSLGGFDTEAFF.

The V call is TRBV12-3 or TRBV12-4, the J call TRBJ2-3; the D gene is possibly TRBD2 (5 bases). The CDR3 consists of 14 residues. The V gene lost 1 base and the J gene lost 2 bases, with 7 bases spanning the gap. CDR3: CASSLDGDTDTQYF. The CDR3 DNA reads as TGTGCCAGCAGTTTAGACGGGGACACAGATACGCAGTATTTT.

Only a few counts were recorded for this clonotype. The chain combines TRBV20-1 with TRBJ2-1; D unresolved. This CDR3 has 15 amino acids. V lost 6 bases and J lost 0, with 15 bases in between. Germline CDR1 is DFQATT and CDR2 is SNEGSKA (reference sequence). CDR3 bases: TGCAGTGCAAGACTCCCTGGAGTCTCCTACAATGAGCAGTTCTTC. Translated: CSARLPGVSYNEQFF.

The chain is built from TRBV6-5 and TRBJ2-5; 8 bases map to TRBD1. Looked up from germline, CDR1 is MNHEY and CDR2 is SVGAGI. V dropped 2 bases and J dropped 4; count of bases not matched to a gene: 6. This CDR3 comprises 15 residues. CDR3 coding DNA: TGTGCCAGCAGTTACGGGGCAGGGGGCAGAGAGACCCAGTACTTC. Its protein product is CASSYGAGGRETQYF.

This sequence joins TRBV6-5 and TRBJ1-3; no firm D call. CDR3 length: 17 amino acids. V was trimmed by 2 bases and J by 0 bases, leaving 14 bases between them. Germline V gene lookup returns CDR1 MNHEY and CDR2 SVGAGI. The DNA for the CDR3 is TGTGCCAGCAGTTACCAGACGGAAAGTAGCTCTGGAAACACCATATATTTT. The encoded protein is CASSYQTESSSGNTIYF.

This clonotype turned up a few times. The rearrangement uses TRBV28 and TRBJ1-6; D perhaps matches TRBD1 (6 bases). CDR1 MDHEN and CDR2 SYDVKM come from the germline V gene. This CDR3 contains 14 residues. The V and J ends lost 4 bases and 8 bases respectively, with 12 bases between them. The CDR3 loop is CASSSPGGDSPLHF. CDR3 bases: TGTGCCAGCAGTTCCCCCGGGGGCGATTCACCCCTCCACTTT.

DNA for the CDR3: TGTGCCAGCAGTACCCTGACAGGGGGCGCGACCGGGGAGCTGTTTTTT. It codes for CASSTLTGGATGELFF. The V gene is TRBV28, the J gene TRBJ2-2; 10 bases map to TRBD1. The CDR3 runs 16 residues. V trimming: 5 bases; J trimming: 5 bases; junction bases outside the gene matches: 8. Per the germline V gene, CDR1 is MDHEN and CDR2 is SYDVKM.

The V call is TRBV11-1, the J call TRBJ2-7, with 12 bases aligning to TRBD2. J gave up 0 bases and V 2 bases, and 8 bases lay outside the gene matches. In germline, CDR1 is SGHAT, CDR2 FQDESV (reference sequence). The CDR3 sequence is 18 residues long. CDR3 DNA sequence: TGTGCCAGCAGCTTAACGACTAGCGGGGGATTGAGCTCCTACGAGCAGTACTTC. Translating it yields CASSLTTSGGLSSYEQYF.

This chain joins TRBV6-1 and TRBJ2-1; TRBD2 agrees at 10 bases. The CDR3 extends over 16 amino acids. The V gene end was trimmed by 3 bases and the J gene end by 5 bases; junction bases not matched to a gene: 7. CDR1 MNHNS and CDR2 SASEGT come from the germline V gene. CDR3: CASSEFLAGVNNEQFF. CDR3 nucleotide sequence: TGTGCCAGCAGTGAGTTTCTAGCGGGAGTAAACAATGAGCAGTTCTTC.

V is TRBV6-1 and J is TRBJ2-1; 9 positions agree with TRBD2. V trimming: 3 bases; J trimming: 6 bases; junction bases outside the gene matches: 3. Germline CDR1 is MNHNS and CDR2 is SASEGT. The CDR3 consists of 14 residues. CDR3 sequence reads: CASSDLAGSNEQFF. CDR3 coding DNA: TGTGCCAGCAGTGACCTAGCGGGAAGCAATGAGCAGTTCTTC.

This clonotype has more than one count but fewer than ten. The rearrangement uses TRBV7-3 and TRBJ2-3; D ambiguous. In germline, CDR1 is SGHTA, CDR2 FQGTGA. The CDR3 is made up of 16 amino acids. V dropped 5 bases and J dropped 1 base, with 16 bases sitting between them. The CDR3: CASSRNSLPGTDTQYF. CDR3 bases: TGTGCCAGCAGCCGAAATAGTCTACCAGGCACAGATACGCAGTATTTT. Drawing the rest from reference TRBV7-3 and TRBJ2-3, the complete variable domain is GAGVSQTPSNKVTEKGKYVELRCDPISGHTALYWYRQSLGQGPEFLIYFQGTGAADDSGLPNDRFFAVRPEGSVSTLKIQRTERGDSAVYLCASSRNSLPGTDTQYFGPGTRLTVL.

The chain recombines TRBV19 with TRBJ2-7; TRBD2 matches at 11 bases. Looked up from germline, CDR1 is LNHDA and CDR2 is SQIVND (reference sequence). The ends lost 5 bases at V and 6 bases at J; junction bases unmatched: 6. The CDR3 length is 14 residues. This chain's CDR3 is CASSELAGVREQYF. CDR3 DNA sequence: TGTGCCAGTAGTGAACTAGCGGGAGTCCGCGAGCAGTACTTC. The entire variable domain, with the rest obtained from reference TRBV19 and TRBJ2-7, is as follows: DGGITQSPKYLFRKEGQNVTLSCEQNLNHDAMYWYRQDPGQGLRLIYYSQIVNDFQKGDIAEGYSVSREKKESFPLTVTSAQKNPTAFYLCASSELAGVREQYFGPGTRLTVT.

V usage is TRBV6-2 or TRBV6-3 and J usage is TRBJ1-4; unclear D gene. Germline V gene sequence: CDR1 MNHEY, CDR2 SVGEGT. This CDR3 has 15 residues. Trimming removed 2 bases from V and 5 bases from J, with 12 bases in between. The CDR3 nucleotides are TGTGCCAGCAGTTACGGTTCAGACCCAAATGAAAAACTGTTTTTT. This encodes CASSYGSDPNEKLFF.

The V call is TRBV7-6, the J call TRBJ2-1; 9 bases map to TRBD1. V trimming: 5 bases; J trimming: 8 bases; junction bases outside the gene matches: 19. CDR1 is SGHVS and CDR2 is FNYEAQ in the germline V gene. This CDR3 region has 18 residues. CDR3 DNA sequence: TGTGCCAGCAGCCGAGGTACCGGGACAGGGATCAATAGCCATGAGCAGTTCTTC. Its protein product is CASSRGTGTGINSHEQFF.

A few counts support this clonotype. The chain links TRBV5-4 to TRBJ2-7; D gene uncertain. V gave up 0 bases and J gave up 0 bases, with 10 bases separating them. Germline-derived CDR1 and CDR2 are SGHNT and YYREEE (reference sequence). This CDR3 spans 15 amino acids. CDR3 amino acids: CASSLVGGSSYEQYF. The CDR3, as DNA: TGTGCCAGCAGCTTGGTCGGCGGTAGCTCCTACGAGCAGTACTTC.

V usage is TRBV11-2 and J usage is TRBJ2-7; D may be TRBD2 (7 bases). This CDR3 comprises 13 residues. V shed 3 bases and J shed 7 bases, with 13 bases lying between them. Germline CDR1 is SGHAT and CDR2 is FQNNGV. CDR3: CASSFAGAREQYF. The CDR3 DNA is TGTGCCAGCAGCTTTGCGGGGGCGAGGGAGCAGTACTTC. Looking up the rest from reference TRBV11-2 and TRBJ2-7 gives the full variable domain: EAGVAQSPRYKIIEKRQSVAFWCNPISGHATLYWYQQILGQGPKLLIQFQNNGVVDDSQLPKDRFSAERLKGVDSTLKIQPAKLEDSAVYLCASSFAGAREQYFGPGTRLTVT.

This clonotype has ten or more counts. This chain joins TRBV7-8 and TRBJ2-1; D is perhaps TRBD1 (7 bases). CDR3 length equals 16 residues. Germline CDR1 reads SGHVS; CDR2 reads FQNEAQ. Trimming pared 4 bases from V and 2 bases from J, leaving 15 bases between. Here the CDR3 DNA reads TGTGCCAGCAGCTCTAGCGACAGGGTGACCTACAATGAGCAGTTCTTC. Its protein product is CASSSSDRVTYNEQFF.